The 16 T cell receptor beta chains below all came from one sample that was sequenced in a study of shared clonotypes between healthy human individuals. Assay: immunoSEQ multiplex PCR; the TCRdb copy retains only in-frame clones and omits some. The sample lists about 1.9 million clones, roughly 93% occurring once. Naive CD8 isolation took CD45RO-negative cells positively selected for CCR7 and excluded terminally differentiated effector memory CD45RA+ cells. The sequenced sample consisted of naive CD8+ T cells from PBMCs. The receptors derive from a man younger than 35 in good health. Some clones in this sample may be carry-over from other donors' samples.

The V gene is TRBV7-6, the J gene TRBJ2-3, with 7 bases identical to TRBD1. CDR1 SGHVS and CDR2 FNYEAQ come from the germline V gene. Unmatched junction bases numbered 5, after V lost 5 bases and J lost 0 bases. CDR3 length: 15 amino acids. The CDR3 sequence: CASSQGDTSTDTQYF. The CDR3 bases are TGTGCCAGCAGCCAGGGGGACACGAGCACAGATACGCAGTATTTT. Using reference TRBV7-6 and TRBJ2-3 for the parts outside the CDR3, the full variable domain is GAGVSQSPRYKVTKRGQDVALRCDPISGHVSLYWYRQALGQGPEFLTYFNYEAQQDKSGLPNDRFSAERPEGSISTLTIQRTEQRDSAMYRCASSQGDTSTDTQYFGPGTRLTVL.

This sequence joins TRBV2 and TRBJ2-7; TRBD1 matches 9 bases. Trimming took 6 bases from V and 3 from J; bases not matched to a gene: 6. The CDR3 length is 14 residues. Looked up from germline, CDR1 is SNHLY and CDR2 is FYNNEI. The CDR3 protein is CASRPPGQGYEQYF. The CDR3 nucleotides are TGTGCCAGCAGACCTCCGGGACAGGGCTACGAGCAGTACTTC.

The V gene is TRBV27, the J gene TRBJ2-7; D unclear. This CDR3 region has 14 residues. Germline CDR1 MNHEY, CDR2 SMNVEV (reference sequence). Trimming left V 5 bases short and J 1 base short, with 12 bases between. This chain's CDR3 is CASSPSTSSYEQYF. The CDR3 region has the DNA TGTGCCAGCAGTCCCTCGACAAGTTCCTACGAGCAGTACTTC.

Only one count was recorded for this clone. This chain uses TRBV7-8 with TRBJ1-5, with 7 bases identical to TRBD1. The CDR3 sequence is 18 residues long. Germline V lookup: CDR1 SGHVS, CDR2 FQNEAQ. V shed 5 bases, J shed 1 base, and the junction held 14 bases outside the gene matches. DNA for the CDR3: TGTGCCAGCAGCCCAAGATGGGACAGCCTTGAGAGCAATCAGCCCCAGCATTTT. Translation gives CASSPRWDSLESNQPQHF.

The chain employs TRBV6-5 and TRBJ1-1, with a weak D call TRBD1 (6 bases). There are 16 residues in the CDR3. Looked up from germline, CDR1 is MNHEY and CDR2 is SVGAGI. Trimming shortened V by 2 bases and J by 3 bases, and 16 bases separated the two germline ends. The CDR3 DNA follows: TGTGCCAGCAGTTACGCCGCATACGAGGGGGACACTGAAGCTTTCTTT. Amino acids: CASSYAAYEGDTEAFF.

V usage is TRBV11-2 and J usage is TRBJ2-7, with 9 nucleotides matching TRBD1. Per germline, CDR1 SGHAT and CDR2 FQNNGV. The CDR3 extends over 15 amino acids. V lost 2 bases, J lost 6 bases, and 8 bases stayed unmatched. CDR3 residues: CASSLLGTGIPEQYF. The CDR3 DNA is TGTGCCAGCAGCTTATTGGGGACAGGGATCCCCGAGCAGTACTTC. Full variable domain (rest looked up from reference TRBV11-2 and TRBJ2-7): EAGVAQSPRYKIIEKRQSVAFWCNPISGHATLYWYQQILGQGPKLLIQFQNNGVVDDSQLPKDRFSAERLKGVDSTLKIQPAKLEDSAVYLCASSLLGTGIPEQYFGPGTRLTVT.

The V and J genes are TRBV28 and TRBJ2-3, with 7 bases that match TRBD1. The CDR3 consists of 16 residues. J lost 1 base, V lost 2 bases, and 6 bases had no gene match. Germline V CDR1 and CDR2: MDHEN, SYDVKM. The CDR3, as DNA: TGTGCCAGCAGTTTAAGCGCAGGGGGTCGCACAGATACGCAGTATTTT. It translates to CASSLSAGGRTDTQYF.

CDR3 region: CASSKRLQGNYGYTF. CDR3 nucleotide sequence: TGTGCCAGCAGTAAAAGGTTACAGGGGAACTATGGCTACACCTTC. The chain has TRBV6-1 and TRBJ1-2; 7 positions agree with TRBD1. V was clipped by 5 bases and J by 2 bases; unmatched bases: 8. CDR1 and CDR2 (germline): MNHNS, SASEGT. CDR3 size: 15 residues.

Comments on this clone: Other DNA sequences in the same sample also yield this CDR3. The chain recombines TRBV5-1 with TRBJ1-1; tentatively, D is TRBD1 (5 bases). Per the germline V gene, CDR1 is SGHRS and CDR2 is YFSETQ. The V end was cut by 4 bases, the J end by 0 bases, with 10 bases between. This CDR3 region has 14 residues. CDR3: CASSPGRLNTEAFF. CDR3 DNA sequence: TGCGCCAGCAGCCCGGGACGGCTGAACACTGAAGCTTTCTTT.

This rearrangement joins TRBV9 to TRBJ2-7; 10 positions match TRBD1. With V trimmed by 3 bases and J by 1 base, 7 bases remained unmatched. CDR3 length: 16 residues. Germline CDR1 SGDLS, CDR2 YYNGEE. CDR3 region: CASSETGTGVSYEQYF. The CDR3 DNA follows: TGTGCCAGCAGCGAGACGGGGACAGGGGTTTCCTACGAGCAGTACTTC. Complete variable domain (other parts from reference TRBV9 and TRBJ2-7): DSGVTQTPKHLITATGQRVTLRCSPRSGDLSVYWYQQSLDQGLQFLIQYYNGEERAKGNILERFSAQQFPDLHSELNLSSLELGDSALYFCASSETGTGVSYEQYFGPGTRLTVT.

The chain links TRBV6-6 to TRBJ1-5; D is undetermined. V lost 2 bases, J lost 2 bases, and 7 bases lay in between. The CDR3 consists of 14 residues. Germline V gives CDR1 MNHNY, CDR2 SVGAGI (reference sequence). The CDR3 sequence is CASSYGPGNQPQHF. The CDR3 nucleotides read TGTGCCAGCAGTTACGGGCCAGGCAATCAGCCCCAGCATTTT.

The chain joins TRBV4-3 to TRBJ2-3; 8 bases fit TRBD1. CDR1 and CDR2 (germline): LGHNA, YSLEER. Unmatched junction bases numbered 10, after V lost 0 bases and J lost 2 bases. This CDR3 has 18 residues. The CDR3 spells CASSQDLPDREVTDTQYF. The CDR3 DNA follows: TGCGCCAGCAGCCAAGATCTCCCGGACAGGGAAGTCACAGATACGCAGTATTTT.

This rearrangement joins TRBV27 to TRBJ2-1, with D perhaps matching TRBD2 (6 bases). V lost 2 bases and J lost 6, with 11 bases in between. CDR3 length: 14 residues. CDR1 and CDR2 from the germline V gene are MNHEY and SMNVEV (reference sequence). The CDR3 sequence: CASSLGLASNEQFF. CDR3 nucleotide sequence: TGTGCCAGCAGTTTAGGTCTAGCGTCCAATGAGCAGTTCTTC.

This chain uses TRBV27 with TRBJ1-2, with 10 bases fitting TRBD1. Germline CDR1 and CDR2: MNHEY and SMNVEV (reference sequence). The J segment lost 10 bases and the V segment lost 6 bases, leaving 8 bases of the junction unmatched. The CDR3 spans 13 residues. CDR3 coding DNA: TGTGCCAGCAGGCCCACCGGGACAGGGGACTACACCTTC. Translating gives CASRPTGTGDYTF.

The chain links TRBV4-3 to TRBJ2-7; 11 positions agree with TRBD1. The J segment lost 3 bases and the V segment lost 4 bases, leaving 5 bases of the junction unmatched. Germline V gives CDR1 LGHNA, CDR2 YSLEER. The CDR3 sequence is 15 residues long. For the CDR3, the DNA is TGCGCCAGCAGCCCAGGACAGGGGGCTTTCTACGAGCAGTACTTC. Encoded protein: CASSPGQGAFYEQYF.

The rearrangement links TRBV19 to TRBJ1-2; maybe TRBD1 (5 bases). Germline CDR1 is LNHDA and CDR2 is SQIVND (reference sequence). This CDR3 contains 15 residues. Trimming took off 2 bases at V and 0 bases at J, with 10 bases between the two ends. The CDR3 reads CASSIFDSPNYGYTF. DNA of the CDR3: TGTGCCAGTAGTATATTCGACAGCCCTAACTATGGCTACACCTTC.